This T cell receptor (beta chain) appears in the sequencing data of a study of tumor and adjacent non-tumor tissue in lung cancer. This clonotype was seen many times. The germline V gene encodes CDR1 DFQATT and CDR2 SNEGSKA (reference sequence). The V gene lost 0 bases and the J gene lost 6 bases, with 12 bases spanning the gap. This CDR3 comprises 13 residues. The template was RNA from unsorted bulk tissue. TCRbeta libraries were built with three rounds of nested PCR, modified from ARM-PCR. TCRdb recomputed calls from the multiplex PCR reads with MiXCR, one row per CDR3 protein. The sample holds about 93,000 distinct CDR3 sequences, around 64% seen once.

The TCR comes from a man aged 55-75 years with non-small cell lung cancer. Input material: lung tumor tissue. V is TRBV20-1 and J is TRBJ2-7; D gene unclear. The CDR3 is CSARDFQVGEQYF. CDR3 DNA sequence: TGCAGTGCTAGAGATTTCCAGGTTGGCGAGCAGTACTTC.